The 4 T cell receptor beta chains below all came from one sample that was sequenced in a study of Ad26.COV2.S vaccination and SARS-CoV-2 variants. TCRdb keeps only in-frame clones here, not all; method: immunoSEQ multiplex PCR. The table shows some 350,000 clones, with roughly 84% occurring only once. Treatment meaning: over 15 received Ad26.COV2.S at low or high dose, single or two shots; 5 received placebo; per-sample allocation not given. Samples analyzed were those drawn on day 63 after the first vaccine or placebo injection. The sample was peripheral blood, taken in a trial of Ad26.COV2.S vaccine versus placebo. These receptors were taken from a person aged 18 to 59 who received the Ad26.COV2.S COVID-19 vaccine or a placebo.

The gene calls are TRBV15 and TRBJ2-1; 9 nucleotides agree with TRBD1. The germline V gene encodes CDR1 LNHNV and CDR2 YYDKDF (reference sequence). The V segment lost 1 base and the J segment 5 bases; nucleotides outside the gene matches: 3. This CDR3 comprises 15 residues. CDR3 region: CATSRGQGDDNEQFF. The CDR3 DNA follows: TGTGCCACCAGCAGAGGACAGGGGGACGACAATGAGCAGTTCTTC. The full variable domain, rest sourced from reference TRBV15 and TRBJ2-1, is DAMVIQNPRYQVTQFGKPVTLSCSQTLNHNVMYWYQQKSSQAPKLLFHYYDKDFNNEADTPDNFQSRRPNTSFCFLDIRSPGLGDTAMYLCATSRGQGDDNEQFFGPGTRLTVL.

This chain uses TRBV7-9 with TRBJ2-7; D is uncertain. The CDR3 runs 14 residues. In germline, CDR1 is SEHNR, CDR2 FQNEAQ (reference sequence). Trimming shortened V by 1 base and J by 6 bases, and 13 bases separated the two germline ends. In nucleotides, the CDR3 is TGTGCCAGCAGCTTAGACCTCGAGATTGGCGAGCAGTACTTC. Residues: CASSLDLEIGEQYF.

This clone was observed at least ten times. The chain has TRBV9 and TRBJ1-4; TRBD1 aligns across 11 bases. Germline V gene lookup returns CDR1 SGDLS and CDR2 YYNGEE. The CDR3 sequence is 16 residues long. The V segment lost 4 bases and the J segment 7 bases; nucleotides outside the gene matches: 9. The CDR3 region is CASSPTSGTGGEKLFF. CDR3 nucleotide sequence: TGTGCCAGCAGCCCGACATCCGGGACAGGGGGTGAAAAACTGTTTTTT.

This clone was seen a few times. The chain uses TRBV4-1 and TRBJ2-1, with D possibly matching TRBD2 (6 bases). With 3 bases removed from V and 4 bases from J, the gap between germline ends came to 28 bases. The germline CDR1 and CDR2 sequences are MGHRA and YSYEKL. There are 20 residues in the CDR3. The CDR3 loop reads CASSHRINYSGLRLYNEQFF. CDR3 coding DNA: TGCGCCAGCAGCCACCGAATCAACTATAGCGGATTAAGACTATACAATGAGCAGTTCTTC.